The clone carrying this T cell receptor (beta chain) was observed many times. Its target is unknown. The sample belongs to a study of response to subunit inactivated influenza vaccine. Findings and caveats of the study: A suggestion made by the authors is that each seasonal influenza vaccination recruits few new T cells.

TCRdb processed the RT-PCR reads anew with MiXCR; each CDR3 protein has one entry. Here the sample spans under 550,000 distinct CDR3 sequences, around 7.7% being singletons. V shed 6 bases, J shed 1 base, and the junction held 15 bases outside the gene matches. This CDR3 spans 17 amino acids. Germline CDR1 is SGHDT and CDR2 is YYEEEE. The sample here was PBMCs from blood, taken 23 months after vaccination. The chain carries TRBV5-6 and TRBJ2-5; 7 bases fit TRBD1. The receptor was derived from a man aged 50-75 years who received an inactivated influenza vaccine. The CDR3 DNA follows: TGTGCCAGCACGCTATTCTTGAGACAGGGTTTCCAAGAGACCCAGTACTTC. Its translation is CASTLFLRQGFQETQYF.